This T cell receptor (beta chain) was found in a study of blood T cell repertoires in COVID-19. Study-wide background: Spain, Italy and the United States supplied samples that represented acute and convalescent COVID-19. PBMCs, B-cell-depleted T cells, or T cells provided the cDNA or gDNA that made up the material.

In the original processing: How many nucleated cells were present was estimated from reference gene primer amplification. This table comes from immunoSEQ multiplex PCR, and its TCRdb copy is limited to in-frame clones, with some not included. Clone size and the V and J calls come from that table; the DNA yielded D and trimming. The table lists around 65,000 clones, nearly 80% of them singletons. This CDR3 has 15 amino acids. Trimming removed 2 bases from V and 0 bases from J; junction bases left unmatched: 4. Per germline, CDR1 KGHSH and CDR2 LQKENI. The chain joins TRBV18 to TRBJ2-7, with 7 positions matching TRBD1. This receptor was taken from a human donor in a cohort sampled during active COVID-19. Specimen: peripheral blood. The CDR3 nucleotides read TGTGCCAGCTCACCATGGGGGACAGTCTCCTACGAGCAGTACTTC. Its protein product is CASSPWGTVSYEQYF.